This TCR beta chain was obtained from a study of spatial heterogeneity in lung cancer. Study-wide context: Alpha-chain sequences were detected in numbers that were consistently lower than beta-chain sequences. Across the raw uncorrected reads, a unique TCR and UMI combination was observed, on average, more than ten times. Points from the study as a whole: Coverage of tumor T cells was estimated at 6% to 7% for alpha chains and 13% for beta chains. Tumor mutation count correlated with how many alpha and beta TCRs expanded intratumorally.

In the library, each TCR cDNA molecule bore its own unique molecular identifier. TCRdb re-called the 5' RACE reads through MiXCR, storing one row per CDR3 protein. The sample has around 7,900 distinct CDR3 sequences, about 14% seen once; the top ten hold approximately 10%. The CDR3 has 18 amino acids. CDR1 SGHAT and CDR2 FQDESV come from the germline V gene (reference sequence). This clonotype has just a few counts. Its antigen is unidentified. At one end the junction does not follow the germline gene, possibly because of a read error. As to time point: sample taken at primary tumor resection. Sequencing used lung tumor tissue, obtained at surgery. The J gene is TRBJ2-3, the V gene TRBV11-1, with TRBD1 identical over 7 bases. The source of this sequence is a female donor with early-stage non-small cell lung cancer. CDR3 DNA: TGTGTCAGCAGCTTCCAAAGTGGAGAACAGGGGATGATGCTTTCGCAGTATTTT. Translating it yields CVSSFQSGEQGMMLSQYF.